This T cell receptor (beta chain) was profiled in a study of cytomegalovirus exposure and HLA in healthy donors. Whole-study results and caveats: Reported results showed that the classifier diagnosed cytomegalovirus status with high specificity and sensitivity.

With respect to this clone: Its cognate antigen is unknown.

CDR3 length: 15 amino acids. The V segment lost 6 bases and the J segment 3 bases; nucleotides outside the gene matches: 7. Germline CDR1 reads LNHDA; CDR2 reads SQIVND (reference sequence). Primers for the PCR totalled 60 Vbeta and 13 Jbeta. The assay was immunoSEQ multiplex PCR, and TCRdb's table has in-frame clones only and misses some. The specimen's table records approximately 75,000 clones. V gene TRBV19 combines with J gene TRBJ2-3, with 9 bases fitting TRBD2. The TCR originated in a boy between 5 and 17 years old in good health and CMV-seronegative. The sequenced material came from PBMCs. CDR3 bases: TGTGCCAGTAGGACTAGCGGAACCCGAACAGATACGCAGTATTTT. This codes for CASRTSGTRTDTQYF.